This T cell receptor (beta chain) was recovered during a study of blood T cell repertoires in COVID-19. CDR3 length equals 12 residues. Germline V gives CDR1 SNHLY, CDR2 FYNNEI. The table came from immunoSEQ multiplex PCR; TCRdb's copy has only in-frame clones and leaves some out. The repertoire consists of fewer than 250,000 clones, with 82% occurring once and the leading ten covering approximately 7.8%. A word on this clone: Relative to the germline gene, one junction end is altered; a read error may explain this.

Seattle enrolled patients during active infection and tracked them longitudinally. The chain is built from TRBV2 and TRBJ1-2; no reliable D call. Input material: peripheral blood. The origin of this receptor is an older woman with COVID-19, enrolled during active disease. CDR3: CASRADFMAFPF. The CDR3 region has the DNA TGTGCCAGCAGGGCAGACTTTATGGCTTTCCCCTTC.